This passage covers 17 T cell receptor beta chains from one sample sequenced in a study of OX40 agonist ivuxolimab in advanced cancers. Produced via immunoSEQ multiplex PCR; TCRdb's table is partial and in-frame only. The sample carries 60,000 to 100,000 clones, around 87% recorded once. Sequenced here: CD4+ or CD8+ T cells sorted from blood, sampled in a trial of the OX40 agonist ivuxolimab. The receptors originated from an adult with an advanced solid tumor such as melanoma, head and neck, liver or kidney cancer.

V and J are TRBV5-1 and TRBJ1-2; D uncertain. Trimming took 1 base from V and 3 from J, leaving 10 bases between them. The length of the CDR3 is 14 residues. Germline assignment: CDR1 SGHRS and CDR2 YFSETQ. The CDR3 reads CASSLTPTHYGYTF. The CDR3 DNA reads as TGCGCCAGCAGCTTGACTCCTACCCACTATGGCTACACCTTC.

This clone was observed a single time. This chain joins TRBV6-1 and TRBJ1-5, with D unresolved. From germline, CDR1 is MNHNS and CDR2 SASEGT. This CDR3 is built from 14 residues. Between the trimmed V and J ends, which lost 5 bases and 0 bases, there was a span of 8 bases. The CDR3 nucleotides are TGTGCCAGCAGTCTGCTTGATAGCAATCAGCCCCAGCATTTT. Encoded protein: CASSLLDSNQPQHF.

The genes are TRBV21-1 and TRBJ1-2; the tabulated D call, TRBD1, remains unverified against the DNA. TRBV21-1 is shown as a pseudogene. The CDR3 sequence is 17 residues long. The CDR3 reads CASSKDRGQGGDYGYTF. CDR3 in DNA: TGTGCCAGCAGCAAAGATCGCGGACAGGGCGGGGACTATGGCTACACCTTC.

The CDR3 is CASRASEYF. In nucleotides, the CDR3 is TGTGCCAGCCGGGCCTCTGAGTACTTC. The chain carries TRBV6-4 and TRBJ2-7; D unresolved. With 8 bases removed from V and 11 bases from J, the gap between germline ends came to 10 bases. The CDR3 totals 9 residues. Germline assignment: CDR1 MRHNA and CDR2 SNTAGT.

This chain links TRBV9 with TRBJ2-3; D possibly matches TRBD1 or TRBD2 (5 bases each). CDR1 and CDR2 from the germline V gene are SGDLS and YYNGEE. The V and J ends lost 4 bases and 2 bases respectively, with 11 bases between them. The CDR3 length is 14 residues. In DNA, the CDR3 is TGTGCCAGCAGCCGCCTAGGGACCACAGATACGCAGTATTTT. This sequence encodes CASSRLGTTDTQYF.

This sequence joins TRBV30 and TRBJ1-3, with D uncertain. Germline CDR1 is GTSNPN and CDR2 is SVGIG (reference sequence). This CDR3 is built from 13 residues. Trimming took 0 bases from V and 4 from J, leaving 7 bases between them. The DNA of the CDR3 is TGTGCCTGGAGTGTATATTGGGGAAACACCATATATTTT. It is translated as CAWSVYWGNTIYF.

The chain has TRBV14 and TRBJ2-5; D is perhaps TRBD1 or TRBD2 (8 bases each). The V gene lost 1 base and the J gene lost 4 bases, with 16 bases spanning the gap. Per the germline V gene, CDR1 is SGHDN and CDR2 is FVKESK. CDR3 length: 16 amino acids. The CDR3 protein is CASSQGTGSGGETQYF. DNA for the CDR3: TGTGCCAGCAGCCAAGGGACAGGGAGCGGGGGAGAGACCCAGTACTTC.

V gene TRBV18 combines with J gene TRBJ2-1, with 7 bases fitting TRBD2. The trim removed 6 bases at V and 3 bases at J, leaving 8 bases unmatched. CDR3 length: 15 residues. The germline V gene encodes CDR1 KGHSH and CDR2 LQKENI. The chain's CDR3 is CASSPRLAVYNEQFF. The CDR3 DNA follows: TGTGCCAGCTCCCCCCGCCTAGCGGTCTACAATGAGCAGTTCTTC. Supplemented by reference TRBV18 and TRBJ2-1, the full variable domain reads NAGVMQNPRHLVRRRGQEARLRCSPMKGHSHVYWYRQLPEEGLKFMVYLQKENIIDESGMPKERFSAEFPKEGPSILRIQQVVRGDSAAYFCASSPRLAVYNEQFFGPGTRLTVL.

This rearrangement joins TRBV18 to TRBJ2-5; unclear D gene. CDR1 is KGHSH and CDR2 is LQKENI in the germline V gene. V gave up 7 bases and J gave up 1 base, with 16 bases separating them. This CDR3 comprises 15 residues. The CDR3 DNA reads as TGTGCCAGCTTCGGCCAAATGGCAGCCCAAGAGACCCAGTACTTC. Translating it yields CASFGQMAAQETQYF.

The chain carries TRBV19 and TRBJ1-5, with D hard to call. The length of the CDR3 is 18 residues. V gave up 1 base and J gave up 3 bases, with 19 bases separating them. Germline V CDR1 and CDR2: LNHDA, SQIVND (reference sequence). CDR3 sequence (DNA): TGTGCCAGTAGTATAGGGCTAAGAACCGGGTCCTTCAATCAGCCCCAGCATTTT. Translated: CASSIGLRTGSFNQPQHF.

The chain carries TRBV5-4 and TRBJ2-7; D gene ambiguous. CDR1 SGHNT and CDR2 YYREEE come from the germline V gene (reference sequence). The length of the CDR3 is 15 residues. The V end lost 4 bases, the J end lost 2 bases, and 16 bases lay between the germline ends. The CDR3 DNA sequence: TGTGCCAGCAGCCCAACCCCCTTAGCCCCCTACGAGCAGTACTTC. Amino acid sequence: CASSPTPLAPYEQYF.

CDR3 in amino acids: CASSPFGGTSGYTF. CDR3 in DNA: TGTGCCAGCAGCCCCTTTGGGGGTACGAGTGGCTACACCTTC. The V and J genes are TRBV11-2 and TRBJ1-2; TRBD1 is a possible D gene (5 bases). Deletions cut 5 bases from V and 7 bases from J, with 17 bases between. Per the germline V gene, CDR1 is SGHAT and CDR2 is FQNNGV. The CDR3 has 14 amino acids.

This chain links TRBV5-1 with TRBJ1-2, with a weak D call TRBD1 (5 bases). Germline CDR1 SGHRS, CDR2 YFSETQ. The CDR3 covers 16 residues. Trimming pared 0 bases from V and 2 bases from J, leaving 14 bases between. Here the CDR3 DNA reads TGCGCCAGCAGCTTGGTGGCGGGGCGAGACAACTATGGCTACACCTTC. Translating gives CASSLVAGRDNYGYTF.

CDR3 region: CASSQAKRTRPSYEQYF. For the CDR3, the DNA is TGTGCCAGCAGCCAAGCGAAACGGACTAGGCCCTCCTACGAGCAGTACTTC. The J gene is TRBJ2-7, the V gene TRBV5-6; 7 bases map to TRBD2. The CDR3 runs 17 residues. CDR1 and CDR2 (germline): SGHDT, YYEEEE. V dropped 4 bases and J dropped 0; count of bases not matched to a gene: 13.

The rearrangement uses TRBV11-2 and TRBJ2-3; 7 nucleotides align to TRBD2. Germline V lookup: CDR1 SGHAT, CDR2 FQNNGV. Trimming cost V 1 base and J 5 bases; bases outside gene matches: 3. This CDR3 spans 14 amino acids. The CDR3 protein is CASSLGTSVDTQYF. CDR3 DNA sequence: TGTGCCAGCAGCTTAGGAACTAGCGTAGATACGCAGTATTTT.

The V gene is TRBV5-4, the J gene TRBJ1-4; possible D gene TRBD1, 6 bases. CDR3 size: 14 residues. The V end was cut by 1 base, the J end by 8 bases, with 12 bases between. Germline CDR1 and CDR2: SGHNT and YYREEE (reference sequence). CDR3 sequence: CASSLLGAGEKLFF. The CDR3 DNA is TGTGCCAGCAGCTTGTTGGGGGCGGGGGAAAAACTGTTTTTT. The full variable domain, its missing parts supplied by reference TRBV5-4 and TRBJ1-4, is ETGVTQSPTHLIKTRGQQVTLRCSSQSGHNTVSWYQQALGQGPQFIFQYYREEENGRGNFPPRFSGLQFPNYSSELNVNALELDDSALYLCASSLLGAGEKLFFGSGTQLSVL.

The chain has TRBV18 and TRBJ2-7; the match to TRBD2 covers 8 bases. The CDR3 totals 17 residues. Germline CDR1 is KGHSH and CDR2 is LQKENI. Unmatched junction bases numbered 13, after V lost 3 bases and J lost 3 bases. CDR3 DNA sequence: TGTGCCAGCTCACCTACGGGGGGGACATCCCGGCTCTACGAGCAGTACTTC. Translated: CASSPTGGTSRLYEQYF.